These 19 T cell receptor beta chains share one sample of origin, sequenced in a study of tumor and adjacent non-tumor tissue in lung cancer. This sample's RNA came from whole unsorted tissue. TCRbeta libraries were built with three rounds of nested PCR, modified from ARM-PCR. MiXCR, applied by TCRdb to the multiplex PCR reads, yields one record per CDR3 protein. In the table there are tens of thousands of distinct CDR3 sequences, just under 60% of which are singletons. Specimen: lung tumor tissue. The receptors were sampled from a man between 50 and 59 years old with non-small cell lung cancer.

This clonotype was seen ten or more times. This rearrangement joins TRBV29-1 to TRBJ2-7; D tentatively fits TRBD1 or TRBD2 (5 bases each). Trimming left V 5 bases short and J 2 bases short, with 13 bases between. This CDR3 spans 13 amino acids. Germline V gives CDR1 SQVTM, CDR2 ANQGSEA. The CDR3 is CSVQGPLAYEQYF. The CDR3 DNA sequence: TGCAGCGTTCAGGGACCTTTAGCCTACGAGCAGTACTTC.

This clonotype was seen a handful of times. The genes are TRBV24-1 and TRBJ2-1; D is ambiguous. This CDR3 has 16 residues. Germline-derived CDR1 and CDR2 are KGHDR and SFDVKD. V lost 3 bases and J lost 0, with 11 bases in between. In nucleotides, the CDR3 is TGTGCCACCAGTGATCAGTCTAGGAGCTCCTACAATGAGCAGTTCTTC. This sequence encodes CATSDQSRSSYNEQFF.

On this clonotype itself: A read error may account for a junction end that differs from germline. This sequence joins TRBV29-1 and TRBJ2-2; the match to TRBD1 covers 7 bases. From germline, CDR1 is SQVTM and CDR2 ANQGSEA. The length of the CDR3 is 15 residues. CDR3 amino acids: CSVPPGTDNAGELFF. The DNA for the CDR3 is TGCAGCGTGCCCCCCGGGACAGATAACGCCGGGGAGTTGTTTTTT.

This clonotype showed up many times. The chain carries TRBV10-3 and TRBJ2-5; 8 bases match TRBD1. Germline CDR1 is ENHRY and CDR2 is SYGVKD. The CDR3 is 15 residues long. V dropped 3 bases and J dropped 5; count of bases not matched to a gene: 8. The CDR3 region is CAISESNRGLETQYF. CDR3 DNA: TGTGCCATCAGTGAAAGCAACAGGGGGTTGGAGACCCAGTACTTC.

To note about this clonotype: Germline and junction disagree at one end, which may indicate a read error. The CDR3 protein is CASSQLVWEQGLYEKRFF. The CDR3 DNA sequence: TGTGCCAGCAGCCAACTCGTTTGGGAACAGGGACTTTATGAAAAACGGTTTTTT. The gene calls are TRBV11-2 and TRBJ1-4; TRBD1 is a possible D gene (6 bases). The germline CDR1 and CDR2 sequences are SGHAT and FQNNGV. The CDR3 consists of 18 residues.

This clonotype is classed as medium-sized. The chain uses TRBV2 and TRBJ2-7; either TRBD1 or TRBD2 may supply D (5 bases each). This CDR3 is 14 amino acids long. V lost 1 base and J lost 3, with 10 bases in between. From germline, CDR1 is SNHLY and CDR2 FYNNEI. The CDR3 sequence is CASSEGGTNYEQYF. The CDR3 DNA is TGTGCCAGCAGTGAAGGGGGGACGAACTACGAGCAGTACTTC.

On this clonotype: The junction departs from the called germline gene at one end, perhaps through a read error. The chain has TRBV11-1 and TRBJ2-5; 8 bases align to TRBD2. Germline assignment: CDR1 SGHAT and CDR2 FQDESV (reference sequence). CDR3 length: 16 amino acids. CDR3 in DNA: TGTGCCAACAGCTCCTGGAATAGCGGGGTACAAGAGACCCGGTACTTC. It yields the protein CANSSWNSGVQETRYF.

The V call is TRBV28, the J call TRBJ2-7, with TRBD1 identical over 9 bases. The J segment lost 5 bases and the V segment lost 8 bases, leaving 10 bases of the junction unmatched. CDR3 size: 14 residues. CDR1 is MDHEN, CDR2 SYDVKM, per germline. Here the CDR3 DNA reads TGTGCCAGCCAGACCGGACAGGGGACCAACGAGCAGTACTTC. Protein sequence: CASQTGQGTNEQYF.

This clonotype came up many times. The chain carries TRBV5-1 and TRBJ2-6; TRBD1 matches 7 bases. V shed 5 bases, J shed 1 base, and the junction held 9 bases outside the gene matches. The CDR3 runs 17 residues. Germline assignment: CDR1 SGHRS and CDR2 YFSETQ. The CDR3 region is CASRPGQLLSGANVLTF. CDR3 DNA: TGCGCCAGCAGACCGGGACAGTTGTTGTCTGGGGCCAACGTCCTGACTTTC.

Remarks on this clonotype: The junction differs from germline at one of its ends, possibly a read error. This chain joins TRBV6-5 and TRBJ1-2, with D possibly TRBD1 on 5 matching bases. Germline CDR1 reads MNHEY; CDR2 reads SVGAGI. The CDR3 covers 13 residues. CDR3 DNA: TGTGCGAACAGTCAAATATCCGGGACGTCTCACATCTTC. This sequence encodes CANSQISGTSHIF.

Notes on this clonotype: At one boundary the junction diverges from the germline segment, which might be a read error. The chain joins TRBV5-1 to TRBJ2-7; TRBD1 matches at 8 bases. The CDR3 contains 15 residues. CDR1 is SGHRS and CDR2 is YFSETQ in the germline V gene. The DNA for the CDR3 is TGCGCCAGCAGCGGAAAGGACAGGGTACGGGACGAGCACTACTTC. It specifies CASSGKDRVRDEHYF.

This clonotype was observed at least ten times. The chain links TRBV5-1 to TRBJ2-2; 7 bases are a match to TRBD2. The CDR3 contains 15 residues. V dropped 7 bases and J dropped 3; count of bases not matched to a gene: 9. The V gene's germline CDR1 is SGHRS and CDR2 YFSETQ. The CDR3 nucleotides are TGCGCCAGCGGACCCCTGACTAGCTACACCGGGGAGCTGTTTTTT. Amino acid sequence: CASGPLTSYTGELFF. Full variable domain (remainder filled in from reference TRBV5-1 and TRBJ2-2): KAGVTQTPRYLIKTRGQQVTLSCSPISGHRSVSWYQQTPGQGLQFLFEYFSETQRNKGNFPGRFSGRQFSNSRSEMNVSTLELGDSALYLCASGPLTSYTGELFFGEGSRLTVL.

Turning to this clonotype: A much larger clone lies one base from this, so it may be a read error. This rearrangement joins TRBV16 to TRBJ2-7, with D hard to call. Looked up from germline, CDR1 is KGHSY and CDR2 is FQNENV. CDR3 length: 12 amino acids. The CDR3 loop reads CVSSQSGYEQYF. The DNA for the CDR3 is TGTGTCAGCAGCCAATCAGGTTACGAGCAGTACTTC.

Of note for this clonotype: It may be a read error: a sequence one base away is much more abundant. The chain links TRBV5-4 to TRBJ2-7; perhaps TRBD1 as D (6 bases). V lost 4 bases to trimming and J lost 5 bases, with 19 bases between them. CDR3 size: 15 residues. The germline V gene has CDR1 SGHNT and CDR2 YYREEE (reference sequence). Here the CDR3 reads CASSLGGHSTHEQYF. In DNA, the CDR3 is TGTGCCAGCAGCCTAGGGGGACACTCCACGCACGAGCAGTACTTC.

With respect to this clonotype: Being one base from a much bigger clone, this may be a read error. The gene calls are TRBV12-3 or TRBV12-4 and TRBJ2-1; TRBD2 matches 11 bases. The length of the CDR3 is 15 residues. The CDR3 reads CASSSSSGRGNEQSF. The CDR3 bases are TGTGCCAGCAGTTCAAGTAGCGGGAGGGGTAATGAGCAGTCCTTC.

The chain employs TRBV18 and TRBJ1-3, with D tentatively TRBD1 (5 bases). Germline CDR1 reads KGHSH; CDR2 reads LQKENI. CDR3 length: 16 amino acids. V was trimmed by 3 bases and J by 0 bases, leaving 12 bases between them. The CDR3 DNA is TGTGCCAGCTCACCTCCCGCGGGACGCTCTGGAAACACCATATATTTT. Residues: CASSPPAGRSGNTIYF.

Points on this clonotype: The CDR3 does not end in the conserved phenylalanine or tryptophan, so this is likely a read error. The chain couples TRBV24-1 to TRBJ2-3, with D possibly being TRBD1 (5 bases). This CDR3 is built from 16 residues. CDR1 and CDR2 from the germline V gene are KGHDR and SFDVKD. CDR3 DNA sequence: TGTGCCACCAGTGATTTGCGGATCGAGGACACAGATACACAGTATTCT. Translation gives CATSDLRIEDTDTQYS.

The chain recombines TRBV11-2 with TRBJ1-3; tentative D call: TRBD1 (5 bases). The V end lost 5 bases, the J end lost 2 bases, and 16 bases lay between the germline ends. The CDR3 has 16 residues. Per the germline V gene, CDR1 is SGHAT and CDR2 is FQNNGV. The CDR3 spells CASSDSVTTTGNTIYF. The CDR3 region has the DNA TGTGCCAGCAGCGACAGTGTGACTACCACTGGAAACACCATATATTTT.

This chain connects TRBV11-2 to TRBJ2-3; D ambiguous. Germline loops: CDR1 SGHAT, CDR2 FQNNGV. This CDR3 is 14 amino acids long. V was cut by 5 bases and J by 6 bases, with 15 bases left in between. CDR3: CASSKPRRADTQYF. CDR3 coding DNA: TGTGCCAGCAGCAAACCGAGACGGGCTGATACGCAGTATTTT. Full variable domain (remainder filled in from reference TRBV11-2 and TRBJ2-3): EAGVAQSPRYKIIEKRQSVAFWCNPISGHATLYWYQQILGQGPKLLIQFQNNGVVDDSQLPKDRFSAERLKGVDSTLKIQPAKLEDSAVYLCASSKPRRADTQYFGPGTRLTVL.